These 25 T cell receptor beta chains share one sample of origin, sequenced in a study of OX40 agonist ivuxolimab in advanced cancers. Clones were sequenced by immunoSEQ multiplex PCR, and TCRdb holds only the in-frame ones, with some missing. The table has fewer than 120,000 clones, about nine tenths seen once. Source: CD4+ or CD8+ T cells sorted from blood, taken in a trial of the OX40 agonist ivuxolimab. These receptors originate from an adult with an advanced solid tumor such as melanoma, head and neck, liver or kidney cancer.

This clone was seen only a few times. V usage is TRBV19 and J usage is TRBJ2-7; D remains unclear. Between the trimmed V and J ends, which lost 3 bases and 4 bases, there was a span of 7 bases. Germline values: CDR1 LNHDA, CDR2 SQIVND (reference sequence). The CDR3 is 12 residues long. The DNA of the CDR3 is TGTGCCAGTAGTATGTTGGGGTACGAGCAGTACTTC. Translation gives CASSMLGYEQYF. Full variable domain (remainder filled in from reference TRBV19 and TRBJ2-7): DGGITQSPKYLFRKEGQNVTLSCEQNLNHDAMYWYRQDPGQGLRLIYYSQIVNDFQKGDIAEGYSVSREKKESFPLTVTSAQKNPTAFYLCASSMLGYEQYFGPGTRLTVT.

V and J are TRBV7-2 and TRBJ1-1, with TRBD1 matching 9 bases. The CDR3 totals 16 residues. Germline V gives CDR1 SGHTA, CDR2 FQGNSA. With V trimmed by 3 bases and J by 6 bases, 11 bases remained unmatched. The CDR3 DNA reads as TGTGCCAGCAGCTTTTCGCCGGGACAGGGATTCGCTGAAGCTTTCTTT. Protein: CASSFSPGQGFAEAFF. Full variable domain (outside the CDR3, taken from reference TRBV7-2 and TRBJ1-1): GAGVSQSPSNKVTEKGKDVELRCDPISGHTALYWYRQSLGQGLEFLIYFQGNSAPDKSGLPSDRFSAERTGGSVSTLTIQRTQQEDSAVYLCASSFSPGQGFAEAFFGQGTRLTVV.

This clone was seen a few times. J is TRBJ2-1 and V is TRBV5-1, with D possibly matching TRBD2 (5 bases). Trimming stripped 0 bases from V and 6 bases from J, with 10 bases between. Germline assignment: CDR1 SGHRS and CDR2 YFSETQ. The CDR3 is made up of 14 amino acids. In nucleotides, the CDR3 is TGCGCCAGCAGCTTGGAAGAGGGCGGCAATGAGCAGTTCTTC. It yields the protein CASSLEEGGNEQFF. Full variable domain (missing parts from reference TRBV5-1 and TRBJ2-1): KAGVTQTPRYLIKTRGQQVTLSCSPISGHRSVSWYQQTPGQGLQFLFEYFSETQRNKGNFPGRFSGRQFSNSRSEMNVSTLELGDSALYLCASSLEEGGNEQFFGPGTRLTVL.

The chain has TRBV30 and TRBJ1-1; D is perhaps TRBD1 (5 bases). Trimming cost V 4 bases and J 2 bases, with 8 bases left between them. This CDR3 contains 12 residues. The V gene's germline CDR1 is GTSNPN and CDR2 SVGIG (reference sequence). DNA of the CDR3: TGTGCCTGGATCAGGGAAAACACTGAAGCTTTCTTT. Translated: CAWIRENTEAFF.

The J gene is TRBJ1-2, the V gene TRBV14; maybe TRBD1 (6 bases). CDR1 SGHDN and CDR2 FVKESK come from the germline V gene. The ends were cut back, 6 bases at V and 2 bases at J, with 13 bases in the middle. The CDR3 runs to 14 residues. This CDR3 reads CASSRDKQNYGYTF. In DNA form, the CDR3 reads TGTGCCAGCAGTCGGGACAAACAGAACTATGGCTACACCTTC.

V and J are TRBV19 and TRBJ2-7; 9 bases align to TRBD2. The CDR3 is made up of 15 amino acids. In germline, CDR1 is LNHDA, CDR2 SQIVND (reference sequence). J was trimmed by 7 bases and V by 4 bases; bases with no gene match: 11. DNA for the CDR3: TGTGCCAGTAGTACGGATAATAGCGGGAGCGGGGAGCAGTACTTC. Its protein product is CASSTDNSGSGEQYF.

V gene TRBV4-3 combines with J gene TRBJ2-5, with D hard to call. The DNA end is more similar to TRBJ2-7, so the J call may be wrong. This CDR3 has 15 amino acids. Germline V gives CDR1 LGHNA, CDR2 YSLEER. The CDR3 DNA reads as TGCGCCAGCAGCCAGGATCACACCCCCTCCTACGAGCAGTACTTC. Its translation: CASSQDHTPSYEQYF.

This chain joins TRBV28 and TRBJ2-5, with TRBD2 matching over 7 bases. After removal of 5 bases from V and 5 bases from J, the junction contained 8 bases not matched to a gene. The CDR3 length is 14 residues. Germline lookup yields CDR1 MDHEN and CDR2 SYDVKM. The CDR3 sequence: CASSSPGGWETQYF. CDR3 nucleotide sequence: TGTGCCAGCAGTAGCCCCGGGGGGTGGGAGACCCAGTACTTC. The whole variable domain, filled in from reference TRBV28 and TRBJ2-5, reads DVKVTQSSRYLVKRTGEKVFLECVQDMDHENMFWYRQDPGLGLRLIYFSYDVKMKEKGDIPEGYSVSREKKERFSLILESASTNQTSMYLCASSSPGGWETQYFGPGTRLLVL.

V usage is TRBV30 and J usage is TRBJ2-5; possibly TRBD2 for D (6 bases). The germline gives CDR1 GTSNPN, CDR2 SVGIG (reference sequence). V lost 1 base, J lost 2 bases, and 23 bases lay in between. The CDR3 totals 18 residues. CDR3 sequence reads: CAWSGPPSPFGGQETQYF. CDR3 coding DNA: TGTGCCTGGAGTGGACCTCCCTCCCCCTTCGGAGGGCAAGAGACCCAGTACTTC.

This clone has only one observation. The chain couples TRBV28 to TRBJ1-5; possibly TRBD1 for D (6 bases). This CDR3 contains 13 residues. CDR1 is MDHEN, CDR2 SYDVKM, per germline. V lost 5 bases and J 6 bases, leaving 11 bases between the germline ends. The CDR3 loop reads CASSPGVAQPQHF. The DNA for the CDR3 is TGTGCCAGCAGTCCAGGGGTTGCTCAGCCCCAGCATTTT. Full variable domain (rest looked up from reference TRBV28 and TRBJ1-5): DVKVTQSSRYLVKRTGEKVFLECVQDMDHENMFWYRQDPGLGLRLIYFSYDVKMKEKGDIPEGYSVSREKKERFSLILESASTNQTSMYLCASSPGVAQPQHFGDGTRLSIL.

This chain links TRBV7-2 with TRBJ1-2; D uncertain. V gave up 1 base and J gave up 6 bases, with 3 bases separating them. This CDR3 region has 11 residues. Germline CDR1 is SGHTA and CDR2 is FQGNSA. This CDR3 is CASSLGHGYTF. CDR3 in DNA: TGTGCCAGCAGCTTAGGCCATGGCTACACCTTC.

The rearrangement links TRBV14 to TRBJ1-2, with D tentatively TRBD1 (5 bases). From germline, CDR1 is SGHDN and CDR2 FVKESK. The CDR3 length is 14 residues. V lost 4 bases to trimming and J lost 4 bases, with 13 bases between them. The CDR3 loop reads CASSRTTGAYGYTF. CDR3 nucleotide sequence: TGTGCCAGCAGCCGTACTACAGGCGCCTATGGCTACACCTTC.

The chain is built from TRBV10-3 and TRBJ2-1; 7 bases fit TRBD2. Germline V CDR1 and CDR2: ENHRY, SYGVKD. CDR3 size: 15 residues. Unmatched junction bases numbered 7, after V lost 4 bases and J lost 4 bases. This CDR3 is CAISGGAGDYNEQFF. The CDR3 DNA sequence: TGTGCCATCAGTGGAGGGGCGGGGGATTACAATGAGCAGTTCTTC.

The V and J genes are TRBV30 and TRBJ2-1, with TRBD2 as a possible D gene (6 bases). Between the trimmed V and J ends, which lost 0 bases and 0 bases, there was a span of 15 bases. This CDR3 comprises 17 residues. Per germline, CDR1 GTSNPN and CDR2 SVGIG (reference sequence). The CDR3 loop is CAWSVFGVGGSYNEQFF. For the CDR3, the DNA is TGTGCCTGGAGTGTATTCGGGGTCGGGGGCTCCTACAATGAGCAGTTCTTC.

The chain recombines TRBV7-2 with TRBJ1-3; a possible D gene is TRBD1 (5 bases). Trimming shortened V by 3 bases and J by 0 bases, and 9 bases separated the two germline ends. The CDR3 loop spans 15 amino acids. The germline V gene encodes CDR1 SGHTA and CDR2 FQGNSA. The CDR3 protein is CASSFRDGSGNTIYF. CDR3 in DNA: TGTGCCAGCAGCTTCCGGGACGGCTCTGGAAACACCATATATTTT.

The CDR3 protein is CASSFVLSFGNLREQYF. In DNA, the CDR3 is TGTGCCAGCAGCTTCGTCCTAAGTTTCGGCAACCTTCGGGAGCAGTACTTC. The chain has TRBV5-8 and TRBJ2-7, with D uncertain. Germline values: CDR1 SGHTS, CDR2 YDEGEE. This CDR3 is built from 17 residues. V lost 2 bases and J 7 bases, leaving 25 bases between the germline ends.

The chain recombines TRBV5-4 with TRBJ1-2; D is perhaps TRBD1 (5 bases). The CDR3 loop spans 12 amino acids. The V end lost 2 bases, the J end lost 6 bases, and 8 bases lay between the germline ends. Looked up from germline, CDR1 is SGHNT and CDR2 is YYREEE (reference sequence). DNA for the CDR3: TGTGCCAGCAGCTTCAGGGAGGATGGCTACACCTTC. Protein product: CASSFREDGYTF. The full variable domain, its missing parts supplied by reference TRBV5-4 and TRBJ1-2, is ETGVTQSPTHLIKTRGQQVTLRCSSQSGHNTVSWYQQALGQGPQFIFQYYREEENGRGNFPPRFSGLQFPNYSSELNVNALELDDSALYLCASSFREDGYTFGSGTRLTVV.

CDR3 coding DNA: TGTGCCAGCAGCAGTGTCGACAGGGACTCTGGAAACACCATATATTTT. Translating it yields CASSSVDRDSGNTIYF. The rearrangement joins TRBV9 to TRBJ1-3, with 7 positions matching TRBD1. Germline V CDR1 and CDR2: SGDLS, YYNGEE. V trimming: 4 bases; J trimming: 0 bases; junction bases outside the gene matches: 7. This CDR3 is 16 amino acids long. Supplemented by reference TRBV9 and TRBJ1-3, the full variable domain reads DSGVTQTPKHLITATGQRVTLRCSPRSGDLSVYWYQQSLDQGLQFLIQYYNGEERAKGNILERFSAQQFPDLHSELNLSSLELGDSALYFCASSSVDRDSGNTIYFGEGSWLTVV.

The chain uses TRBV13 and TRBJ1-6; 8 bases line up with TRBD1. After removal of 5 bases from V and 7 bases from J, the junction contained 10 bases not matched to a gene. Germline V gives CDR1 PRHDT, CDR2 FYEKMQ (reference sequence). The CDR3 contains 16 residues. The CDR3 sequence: CASSPIRDRRNSPLHF. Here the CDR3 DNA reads TGTGCCAGCAGCCCAATAAGGGACAGGAGAAATTCACCCCTCCACTTT.

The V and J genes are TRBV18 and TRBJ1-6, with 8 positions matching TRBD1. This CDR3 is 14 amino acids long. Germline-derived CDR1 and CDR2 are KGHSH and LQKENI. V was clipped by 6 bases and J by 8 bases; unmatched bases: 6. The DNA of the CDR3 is TGTGCCAGCTCCCCCGGGACAGGCGATTCACCCCTCCACTTT. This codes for CASSPGTGDSPLHF. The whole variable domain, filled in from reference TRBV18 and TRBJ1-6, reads NAGVMQNPRHLVRRRGQEARLRCSPMKGHSHVYWYRQLPEEGLKFMVYLQKENIIDESGMPKERFSAEFPKEGPSILRIQQVVRGDSAAYFCASSPGTGDSPLHFGNGTRLTVT.

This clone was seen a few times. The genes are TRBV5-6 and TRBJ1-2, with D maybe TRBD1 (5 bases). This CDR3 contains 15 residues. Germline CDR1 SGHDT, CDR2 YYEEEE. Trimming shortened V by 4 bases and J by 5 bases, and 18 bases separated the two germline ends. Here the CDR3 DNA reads TGTGCCAGCAGCCCCCGGACACTTCAGGGTTATGGCTACACCTTC. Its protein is CASSPRTLQGYGYTF.

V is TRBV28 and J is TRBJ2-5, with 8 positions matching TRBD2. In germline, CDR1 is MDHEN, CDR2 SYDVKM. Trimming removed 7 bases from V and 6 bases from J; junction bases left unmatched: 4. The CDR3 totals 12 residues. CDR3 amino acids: CASTGGRKTQYF. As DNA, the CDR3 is TGTGCCAGCACGGGAGGGCGAAAGACCCAGTACTTC.

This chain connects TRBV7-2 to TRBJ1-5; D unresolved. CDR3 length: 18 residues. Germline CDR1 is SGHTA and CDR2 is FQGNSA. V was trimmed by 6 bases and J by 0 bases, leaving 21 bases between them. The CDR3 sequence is CASSLHLEAIYSNQPQHF. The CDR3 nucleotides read TGTGCCAGCAGTTTGCACTTAGAAGCAATATATAGCAATCAGCCCCAGCATTTT. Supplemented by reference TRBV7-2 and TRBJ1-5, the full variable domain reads GAGVSQSPSNKVTEKGKDVELRCDPISGHTALYWYRQSLGQGLEFLIYFQGNSAPDKSGLPSDRFSAERTGGSVSTLTIQRTQQEDSAVYLCASSLHLEAIYSNQPQHFGDGTRLSIL.

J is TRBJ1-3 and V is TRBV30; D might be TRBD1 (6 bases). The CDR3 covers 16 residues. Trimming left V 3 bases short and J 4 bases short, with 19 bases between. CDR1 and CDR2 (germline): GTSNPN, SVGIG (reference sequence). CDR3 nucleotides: TGTGCCTGGAGGGGCAGGGGTACGGTCTCCGGAAACACCATATATTTT. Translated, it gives CAWRGRGTVSGNTIYF.

CDR3 sequence (DNA): TGTGCCAGCAGCTTAGTTCAGGGGCTCGTCAATGAGCAGTTCTTC. Encoded protein: CASSLVQGLVNEQFF. V gene TRBV7-9 combines with J gene TRBJ2-1, with a possible D match to TRBD1 (6 bases). CDR1 and CDR2 from the germline V gene are SEHNR and FQNEAQ (reference sequence). The germline V and J ends were trimmed by 1 base and 6 bases, with 13 bases remaining between them. The CDR3 is 15 amino acids.